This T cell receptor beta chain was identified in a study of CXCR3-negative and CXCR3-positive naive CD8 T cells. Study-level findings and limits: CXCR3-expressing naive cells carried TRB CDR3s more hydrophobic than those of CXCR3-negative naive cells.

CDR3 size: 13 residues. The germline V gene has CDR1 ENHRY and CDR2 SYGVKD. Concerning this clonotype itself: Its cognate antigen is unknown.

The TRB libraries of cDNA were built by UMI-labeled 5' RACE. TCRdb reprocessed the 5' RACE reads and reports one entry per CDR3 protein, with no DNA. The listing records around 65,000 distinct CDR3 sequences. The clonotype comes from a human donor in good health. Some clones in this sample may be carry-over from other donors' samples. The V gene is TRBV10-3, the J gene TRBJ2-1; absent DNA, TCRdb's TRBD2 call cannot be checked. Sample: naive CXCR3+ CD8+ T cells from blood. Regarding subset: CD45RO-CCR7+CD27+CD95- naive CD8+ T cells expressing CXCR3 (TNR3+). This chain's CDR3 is CAISSGGYNEQFF.